The T cell receptor (beta chain) described here comes from a study of primary melanoma T cells and metastatic recurrence (dated by TCRdb to the early 2020s). Broadly, across the study: The cohort was made up of about 210 primary melanomas of stage T2 to T4, with thickness greater than 1 mm. The study examined whether T-cell fraction and T-cell repertoire clonality in primary melanoma tumors predicted patient outcome. The T-cell fraction measured by TCR beta sequencing was weighed against progression-free survival, the clinical outcome chosen for the comparison. Histopathological grading of tumor-infiltrating lymphocytes was compared with the T-cell fraction derived from sequencing. Points the paper makes about the study in general: Regardless of nodal disease, mitotic rate or ulceration status, a T-cell fraction above 20% appeared to be protective. The tumor T-cell fraction reportedly predicted progression-free survival independently of thickness, ulceration, mitotic rate and age. Progression-free survival prediction was reportedly improved more by adding T-cell fraction to tumor thickness than by adding any other histopathological variable. An effective T-cell-mediated antitumor response in primary melanoma was framed by the authors only as a suggestion, not a demonstrated mechanism.

Patients had primary melanoma that had been surgically resected and was considered potentially curable but at risk of metastatic recurrence. From the germline V gene (reference sequence), CDR1 is LNHNV and CDR2 is YYDKDF. The cysteine opens and the phenylalanine closes a CDR3 of 14 amino acids. Only the CDR3 DNA is retained, 42 bases long and in frame from the first base. A distance of 13 bases separates the germline ends of V and J, which lose 4 bases and 4 bases respectively. The library was prepared using the immunoSEQ multiplex PCR assay. Primary melanoma tumor tissue underwent high-throughput sequencing of the T-cell receptor beta chain. The original pipeline was this. TCRB CDR3 sharing between samples and the distribution of insertions and deletions were included in the repertoire analyses. A gradient-boosted model ranked the predictive value of the T-cell fraction against histopathological variables. TCRdb holds this immuneACCESS table with in-frame rearrangements only. Some clones are missing; in checked studies, unresolved V genes explain under half, and the rest has no known cause. The D gene and trimming were derived from the DNA, and the V and J assignments and clone size from that table. This sample gives roughly 400 clones in total; about 88% of them show up just once. Approximately 9% of the sample belongs to the ten largest clones.

With regard to this clone: There is no known antigen for this receptor. Nothing much larger sits one base from this clone, and base qualities are not available.

The sequence links TRBV15 to TRBJ1-2; a weak D assignment points to TRBD1 (5 bases agree). This TCR derives from a human donor with melanoma. What was sequenced was melanoma tumor tissue. The CDR3 is CATSIGTLAYGYTF. The DNA sequence is TGTGCCACCAGCATAGGGACGCTCGCCTATGGCTACACCTTC.